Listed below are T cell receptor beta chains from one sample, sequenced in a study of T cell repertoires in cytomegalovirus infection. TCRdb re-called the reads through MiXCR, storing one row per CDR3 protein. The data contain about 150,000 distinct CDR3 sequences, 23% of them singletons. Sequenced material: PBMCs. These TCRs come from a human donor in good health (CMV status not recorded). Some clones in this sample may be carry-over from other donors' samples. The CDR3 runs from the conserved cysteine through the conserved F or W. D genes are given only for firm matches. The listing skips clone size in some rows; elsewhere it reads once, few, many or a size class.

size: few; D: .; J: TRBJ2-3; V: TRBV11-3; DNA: TGTGCCAGCAGCTTAAATTCAGGGGGCACAGATACGCAGTATTTT; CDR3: CASSLNSGGTDTQYF
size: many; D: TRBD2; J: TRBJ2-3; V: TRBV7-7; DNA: TGTGCTAGCAGCTTAGGTGATGGCGGGGGAACAGATACGCAGTATTTT; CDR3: CASSLGDGGGTDTQYF
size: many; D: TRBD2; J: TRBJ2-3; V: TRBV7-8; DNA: TGTGCCAGCAGCCTCGGCGGCTTGCGGGGGGGAATCACAGATACGCAGTATTTT; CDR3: CASSLGGLRGGITDTQYF
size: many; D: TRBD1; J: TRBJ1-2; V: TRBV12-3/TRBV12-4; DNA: TGTGCCAGCAGTCTAGACAGGGGCAACTATGGCTACACCTTC; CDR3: CASSLDRGNYGYTF
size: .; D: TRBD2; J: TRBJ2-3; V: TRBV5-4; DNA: TGTGCCAGCAGCTCAGCGGGGGCTAGCACAGATACGCAGTATTTT; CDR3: CASSSAGASTDTQYF
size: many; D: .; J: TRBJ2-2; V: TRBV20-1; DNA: TGCAGTGCTAGTCGACTGGCGAACACCGGGGAGCTGTTTTTT; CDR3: CSASRLANTGELFF
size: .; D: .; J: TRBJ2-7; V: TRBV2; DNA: TGTGCCAGCAGTACTACAGGCAGGAACTCCTACGAGCAGTACTTC; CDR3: CASSTTGRNSYEQYF
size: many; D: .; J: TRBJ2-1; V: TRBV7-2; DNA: TGTGCCAGCAATACAAGGATTGGAAATGAGCAGTTCTTC; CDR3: CASNTRIGNEQFF
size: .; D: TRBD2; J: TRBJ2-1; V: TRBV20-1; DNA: TGCAGTGCTCGGACTAGCGGGGATGAGCAGTTCTTC; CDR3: CSARTSGDEQFF
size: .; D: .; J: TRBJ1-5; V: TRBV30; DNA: TGTGCCTGGAGTGCCGGGCTCAATCAGCCCCAGCATTTT; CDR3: CAWSAGLNQPQHF
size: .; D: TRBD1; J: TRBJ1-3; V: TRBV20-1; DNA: TGCAGTGCCACCGCCCAGGGGGTGGGAAACACCATATATTTT; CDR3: CSATAQGVGNTIYF
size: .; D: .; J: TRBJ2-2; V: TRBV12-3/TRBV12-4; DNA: TGTGCCAGCAGTTTCGGCGGGGGCTATAACACCGGGGAGCTGTTTTTT; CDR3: CASSFGGGYNTGELFF
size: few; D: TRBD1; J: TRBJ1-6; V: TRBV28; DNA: TGTGCCAGCAGTTTAATGGGACAGTCAAATTCACCCCTCCACTTT; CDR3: CASSLMGQSNSPLHF
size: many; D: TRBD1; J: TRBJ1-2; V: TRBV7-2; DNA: TGTGCCAGCAGCTTAGCCCCGGGACAGGGGTTGTATGGCTACACCTTC; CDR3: CASSLAPGQGLYGYTF
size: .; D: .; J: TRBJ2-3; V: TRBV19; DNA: TGTGCCAGTAGTCTACGTGGGGCCCTCAGCACAGATACGCAGTATTTT; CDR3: CASSLRGALSTDTQYF
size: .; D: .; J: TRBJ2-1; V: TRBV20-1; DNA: TGCAGTGCTAGAGATCCCCCGACAGGCTTCCCATATTATGAGCAGTTCTTC; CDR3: CSARDPPTGFPYYEQFF
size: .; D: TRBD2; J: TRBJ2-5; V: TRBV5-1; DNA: TGCGCCAGCAGCTTGGCGCTAGCGGGGTTCCAAGAGACCCAGTACTTC; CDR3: CASSLALAGFQETQYF
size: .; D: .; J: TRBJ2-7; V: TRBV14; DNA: TGTGCCAGCAGCCGCAACCCAGGGTCCCTCTCCTACGAGCAGTACTTC; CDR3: CASSRNPGSLSYEQYF
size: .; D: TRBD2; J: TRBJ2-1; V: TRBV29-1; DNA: TGCAGCGTTGCACTCCGACTAGCGGGATTCCTGAATGAGCAGTTCTTC; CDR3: CSVALRLAGFLNEQFF
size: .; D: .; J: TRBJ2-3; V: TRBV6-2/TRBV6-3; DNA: TGTGCCAGCAGTTACTCGATAGGTACGCAGTATTTT; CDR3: CASSYSIGTQYF